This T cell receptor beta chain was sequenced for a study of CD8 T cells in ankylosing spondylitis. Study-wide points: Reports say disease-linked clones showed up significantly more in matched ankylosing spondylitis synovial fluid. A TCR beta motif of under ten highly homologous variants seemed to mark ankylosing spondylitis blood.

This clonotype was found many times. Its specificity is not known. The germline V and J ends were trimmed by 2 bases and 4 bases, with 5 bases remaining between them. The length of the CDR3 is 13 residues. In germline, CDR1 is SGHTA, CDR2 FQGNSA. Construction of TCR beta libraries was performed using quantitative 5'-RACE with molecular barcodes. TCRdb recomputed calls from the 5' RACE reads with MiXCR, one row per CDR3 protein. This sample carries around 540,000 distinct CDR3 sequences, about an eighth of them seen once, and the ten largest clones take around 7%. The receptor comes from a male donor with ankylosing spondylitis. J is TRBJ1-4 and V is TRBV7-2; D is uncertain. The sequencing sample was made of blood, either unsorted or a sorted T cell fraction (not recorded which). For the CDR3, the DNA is TGTGCCAGCAGCTTAAGATTTAATGAAAAACTGTTTTTT. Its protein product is CASSLRFNEKLFF. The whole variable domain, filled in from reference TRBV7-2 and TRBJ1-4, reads GAGVSQSPSNKVTEKGKDVELRCDPISGHTALYWYRQSLGQGLEFLIYFQGNSAPDKSGLPSDRFSAERTGGSVSTLTIQRTQQEDSAVYLCASSLRFNEKLFFGSGTQLSVL.